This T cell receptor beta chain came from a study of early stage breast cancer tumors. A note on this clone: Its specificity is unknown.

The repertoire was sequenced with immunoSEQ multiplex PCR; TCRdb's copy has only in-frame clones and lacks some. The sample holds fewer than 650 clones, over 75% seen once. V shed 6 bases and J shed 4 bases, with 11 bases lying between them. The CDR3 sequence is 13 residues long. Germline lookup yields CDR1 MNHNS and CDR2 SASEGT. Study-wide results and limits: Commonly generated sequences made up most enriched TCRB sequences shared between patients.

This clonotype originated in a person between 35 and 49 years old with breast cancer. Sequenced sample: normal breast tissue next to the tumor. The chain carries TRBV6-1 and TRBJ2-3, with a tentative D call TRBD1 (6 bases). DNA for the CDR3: TGTGCCAGCAGCACAGGGTCCCCAGATACGCAGTATTTT. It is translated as CASSTGSPDTQYF.